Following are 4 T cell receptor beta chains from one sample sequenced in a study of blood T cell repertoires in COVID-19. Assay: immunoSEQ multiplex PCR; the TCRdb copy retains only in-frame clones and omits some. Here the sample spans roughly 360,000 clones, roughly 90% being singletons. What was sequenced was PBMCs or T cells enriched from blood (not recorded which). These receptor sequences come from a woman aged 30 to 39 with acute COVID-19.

The CDR3 DNA sequence: TGCAGTGCTAGTGAAAGCGGGGGGGCCCTCTGGCAGTTCTTC. This codes for CSASESGGALWQFF. This chain connects TRBV20-1 to TRBJ2-1; 10 bases align to TRBD2. Germline V lookup: CDR1 DFQATT, CDR2 SNEGSKA (reference sequence). This CDR3 region has 14 residues. Trimming cost V 3 bases and J 12 bases; bases outside gene matches: 11.

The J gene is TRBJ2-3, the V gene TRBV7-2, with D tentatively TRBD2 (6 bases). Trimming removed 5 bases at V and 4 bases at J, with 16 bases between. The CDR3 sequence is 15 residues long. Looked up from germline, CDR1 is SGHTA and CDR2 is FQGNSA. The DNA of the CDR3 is TGTGCCAGCAGCACATCCCCGGGGGTCCCAGATACGCAGTATTTT. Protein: CASSTSPGVPDTQYF.

The CDR3 spells CAVNPGQGLSEAFF. CDR3 coding DNA: TGTGCCGTAAATCCGGGACAGGGGCTTTCTGAAGCTTTCTTT. The chain employs TRBV2 and TRBJ1-1; 10 bases line up with TRBD1. The trim removed 11 bases at V and 6 bases at J, leaving 12 bases unmatched. The germline V gene encodes CDR1 SNHLY and CDR2 FYNNEI. This CDR3 is built from 14 residues.

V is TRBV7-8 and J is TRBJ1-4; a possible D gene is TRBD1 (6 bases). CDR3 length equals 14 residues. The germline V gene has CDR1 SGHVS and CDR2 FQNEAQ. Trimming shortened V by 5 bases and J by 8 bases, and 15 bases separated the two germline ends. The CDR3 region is CASSAQGRGEKLFF. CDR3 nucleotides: TGTGCCAGCAGCGCACAGGGCCGGGGAGAAAAACTGTTTTTT.